This TCR beta chain was identified during a study of graft-versus-host responses after intestinal transplantation. Overall study context: Recipients uniformly received anti-thymocyte globulin induction, followed by tacrolimus and steroids for about three years. General study points: There was an association between peak levels of circulating GvH clones and early post-transplant HvG declines.

Comments on this clone: Its antigen is unknown.

Sequenced by immunoSEQ multiplex PCR; TCRdb stores in-frame clones only, minus some. This table holds just over 85,000 clones, 85% to 95% found once. Deletions cut 4 bases from V and 7 bases from J, with 11 bases between. Germline-derived CDR1 and CDR2 are MDHEN and SYDVKM. This CDR3 comprises 14 residues. The rearrangement links TRBV28 to TRBJ1-6, with D possibly TRBD1 on 6 matching bases. The specimen was unstimulated CD8+ T cells sorted from spleen or lymph node cells, collected before transplant. This sequence originates from a human donor who was the organ donor for an intestinal transplant. This CDR3 reads CASSWTVPNSPLHF. For the CDR3, the DNA is TGTGCCAGCAGTTGGACAGTTCCCAATTCACCCCTCCACTTT.